This TCR beta chain was sequenced in a study of T cells in tuberculosis. The protocol was immunoSEQ multiplex PCR, while the TCRdb copy is restricted to in-frame clones and leaves out a portion. The data hold tens of thousands of clones, with about 97% observed a single time. In this sample, this clone turned up once. In germline, CDR1 is MNHNS, CDR2 SASEGT. This CDR3 is built from 15 residues. V lost 1 base to trimming and J lost 9 bases, with 16 bases between them. This receptor was obtained from a donor aged 10-29 years with latent tuberculosis or without tuberculosis infection. The sample consisted of PBMCs. The V and J genes are TRBV6-1 and TRBJ2-1; TRBD2 is a possible D gene (5 bases). The CDR3 here is CASSEDPLDRGEQFF. DNA of the CDR3: TGTGCCAGCAGTGAAGACCCGCTCGACCGGGGTGAGCAGTTCTTC.